Only a few counts were recorded for the clone carrying this T cell receptor (beta chain). Antigen specificity is unknown. 5'RACE template switching produced TCR cDNA carrying a universal primer site and UMIs. TCRdb reprocessed the 5' RACE reads via MiXCR and lists one record per CDR3 protein. Of 300,000 to 400,000 distinct CDR3 sequences listed, roughly 9.4% were seen once; the top ten hold about a sixth. The source of the sample is a study of T cells after yellow fever vaccination. Across the whole study: Fractions with few cells were prepared using SMART-Seq v4 Ultra Low Input.

CDR3 length: 17 residues. Trimming stripped 6 bases from V and 6 bases from J, with 26 bases between. Study-level findings and limits: The secondary response showed a weaker magnitude and a faster peak, day 5 versus 15.

The clonotype originates from a man aged 18 to 29 who received the YFV17D yellow fever vaccine. This chain uses TRBV12-3 or TRBV12-4 with TRBJ2-5; TRBD1 might be the D (6 bases). Sequenced here: PBMCs, sampled on the day of the first yellow fever vaccination. The CDR3 reads CASRETGPATLKKTQYF. CDR3 coding DNA: TGTGCCAGCAGGGAAACAGGGCCCGCGACCCTCAAGAAGACCCAGTACTTC.